The sample holds a few counts of the clone carrying this T cell receptor (beta chain). Antigen unknown. These data originate in a study of human T cells and chemical hapten exposure. Overall study: Small pooled library volume differences mainly caused per-sample TCR yield variation. Study-wide findings and caveats: Expanded TCRs formed significantly more large CDR3 similarity clusters than controls.

This CDR3 is built from 14 residues. The germline V gene has CDR1 MNHEY and CDR2 SVGEGT. Trimming shortened V by 6 bases and J by 1 base, and 10 bases separated the two germline ends. Indicated time point: patch test 3, about 24 weeks after DPC sensitization. Treatment specified: therapeutic diphenylcyclopropenone sensitization with weekly scalp DPC. Unfractionated whole blood was the source of the extracted total RNA. The library tagged individual cDNA molecules with unique molecular identifiers. In TCRdb, the RACE reads were re-called with MiXCR into one record per CDR3 protein. The sample has over 55,000 distinct CDR3 sequences; more than 9.5% are singletons.

The input for sequencing was whole blood, taken in connection with sensitization to the hapten diphenylcyclopropenone (DPC). The receptor comes from a woman between 50 and 59 years old with alopecia areata. Some clones in this sample may be carry-over from other donors' samples. The gene calls are TRBV6-2 or TRBV6-3 and TRBJ1-5, with TRBD1 as a possible D gene (6 bases). The CDR3: CASSSDRSNQPQHF. For the CDR3, the DNA is TGTGCCAGCAGCTCCGACAGGAGCAATCAGCCCCAGCATTTT.